One and the same sample provided the 5 T cell receptor beta chains below, sequenced in a study of response to subunit inactivated influenza vaccine. TCRdb reprocessed the RT-PCR reads via MiXCR and lists one record per CDR3 protein. The sample has hundreds of thousands of distinct CDR3 sequences, around 14% seen once. This specimen was PBMCs from blood, taken less than 15 days before vaccination. Receptors were obtained from a man over 45 who received an inactivated influenza vaccine.

The chain couples TRBV12-3 or TRBV12-4 to TRBJ1-6, with 8 bases lining up with TRBD1. The CDR3 totals 14 residues. V lost 5 bases to trimming and J lost 8 bases; unmatched junction nucleotides: 5. The CDR3 bases are TGTGCCAGCAGTGACTCAGGGGGCTATTCACCCCTCCACTTT. This gives the protein CASSDSGGYSPLHF.

This clonotype was seen more than once but under ten times. The chain couples TRBV6-5 to TRBJ2-3; no definite D call. Germline V CDR1 and CDR2: MNHEY, SVGAGI. The CDR3 is 18 residues long. The V gene lost 0 bases and the J gene lost 0 bases, with 16 bases spanning the gap. The CDR3 DNA reads as TGTGCCAGCAGTTACTCGCTTTTTATACAAACTAGCACAGATACGCAGTATTTT. Protein product: CASSYSLFIQTSTDTQYF.

The rearrangement joins TRBV4-2 to TRBJ2-3; 9 positions agree with TRBD2. Germline-derived CDR1 and CDR2 are LGHNA and YNFKEQ. V shed 4 bases and J 1 base; nucleotides not matched to a gene: 3. The CDR3 contains 15 residues. In DNA, the CDR3 is TGTGCCAGCAGCCCCCAGCGGGAGGGCACAGATACGCAGTATTTT. Protein product: CASSPQREGTDTQYF.

The chain links TRBV2 to TRBJ1-2, with a weak D call TRBD1 (5 bases). This CDR3 comprises 12 residues. V lost 9 bases, J lost 6 bases, and 14 bases lay in between. The germline V gene has CDR1 SNHLY and CDR2 FYNNEI. The CDR3 protein is CASARGINGYTF. DNA of the CDR3: TGTGCCAGTGCCCGGGGCATCAATGGCTACACCTTC.

The CDR3 sequence is CASSTLATSGEQYF. The CDR3 nucleotides read TGTGCCAGCAGTACCCTAGCGACGTCTGGCGAGCAGTACTTC. The chain uses TRBV27 and TRBJ2-7, with D maybe TRBD2 (6 bases). The CDR3 length is 14 residues. V lost 5 bases and J lost 6, with 17 bases in between. Germline assignment: CDR1 MNHEY and CDR2 SMNVEV (reference sequence).